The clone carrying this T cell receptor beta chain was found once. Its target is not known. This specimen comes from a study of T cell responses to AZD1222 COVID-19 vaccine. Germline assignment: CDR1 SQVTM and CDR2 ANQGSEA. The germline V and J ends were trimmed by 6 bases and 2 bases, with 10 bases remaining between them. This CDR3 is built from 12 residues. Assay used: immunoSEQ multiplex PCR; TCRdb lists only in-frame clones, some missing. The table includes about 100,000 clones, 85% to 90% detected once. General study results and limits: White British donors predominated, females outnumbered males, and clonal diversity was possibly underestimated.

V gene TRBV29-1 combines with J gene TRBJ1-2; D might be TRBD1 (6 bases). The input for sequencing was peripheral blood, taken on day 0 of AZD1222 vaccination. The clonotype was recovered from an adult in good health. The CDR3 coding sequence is TGCAGCGTATCGGGACAAAACTATGGCTACACCTTC. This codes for CSVSGQNYGYTF.